The rows below give T cell receptor beta chains drawn from one sample of a study of shared clonotypes between healthy human individuals. Measured with immunoSEQ multiplex PCR; TCRdb has only the in-frame clones, and not every one. The sample consists of about 1.5 million clones, around 97% of them appearing once. Sequencing was performed on naive CD4+ T cells sorted from blood. The origin of the receptors is a man in his thirties or forties in good health. CDR3s include the opening cysteine and the closing phenylalanine or tryptophan. A D gene is named only where the DNA matches it firmly. Rows may omit the clone size; those that give it use once, few, many or a size class.

DNA,CDR3,D,V,size,J
TGCGCCAGCAGCCTGCCTCTGGGACGTCGGGACACTGAAGCTTTCTTT,CASSLPLGRRDTEAFF,NA,TRBV5-1,once,TRBJ1-1
TGTGCCAGCAAATCGGGACTAGTGACCTACGAGCAGTACTTC,CASKSGLVTYEQYF,TRBD2,TRBV2,NA,TRBJ2-7
TGCGCCAGCAGCCCTTGGGGTAGCGGGAGTTCGAACTCCTACGAGCAGTACTTC,CASSPWGSGSSNSYEQYF,TRBD2,TRBV5-1,NA,TRBJ2-7
TGTGCTAGCAGTCAACAATGGGGGCGGCGAGAGACCCAGTACTTC,CASSQQWGRRETQYF,NA,TRBV7-7,NA,TRBJ2-5
TGTGCTAACGCGGGACCATTTCGGACAGGGGGCGGTGAAGCTTTCTTT,CANAGPFRTGGGEAFF,TRBD1,TRBV28,NA,TRBJ1-1
TGTGCCAGCAGCCCACGGAGGGCCACTTTATACGAGCAGTACTTC,CASSPRRATLYEQYF,NA,TRBV7-3,once,TRBJ2-7
TGTGCCAGCAGCCGAATGACTAGCGCGTTACCCTTCAATGAGCAGTTCTTC,CASSRMTSALPFNEQFF,TRBD2,TRBV5-8,NA,TRBJ2-1
TGTGCCAGCAGCTTCCAGCAGGGGTCCTACGAGCAGTACTTC,CASSFQQGSYEQYF,NA,TRBV5-4,NA,TRBJ2-7
TGTGCCAGTAGTCCTCAACCCTACAATGAGCAGTTCTTC,CASSPQPYNEQFF,NA,TRBV19,NA,TRBJ2-1
TGTGCCAGCAGTTTAGGCCGGCCGGGGACCCAGTACTTC,CASSLGRPGTQYF,NA,TRBV28,NA,TRBJ2-5
TGTGCCAGTAGTTTAATAGCGGGAGTCTACAATGAGCAGTTCTTC,CASSLIAGVYNEQFF,TRBD2,TRBV19,NA,TRBJ2-1
TGCGCCAGCAGCCAAGATGCCAGGGGCTACGAGCAGTACTTC,CASSQDARGYEQYF,NA,TRBV4-3,NA,TRBJ2-7
TGCGCCAGCAGCTTGTTCGGCAGTAACGAGCAGTACTTC,CASSLFGSNEQYF,NA,TRBV5-1,NA,TRBJ2-7
TGCGCCAGCAGCTTGGGTGTAGTCAATGAGCAGTTCTTC,CASSLGVVNEQFF,NA,TRBV5-1,NA,TRBJ2-1
TGCGCCAGCAGTCAGGAGCCCGAATACAATGAGCAGTTCTTC,CASSQEPEYNEQFF,NA,TRBV23-1,once,TRBJ2-1
TGCGCCAGCAGTTCCGAGCCCGGTAGTGGCGAAAACATTCAGTACTTC,CASSSEPGSGENIQYF,NA,TRBV5-1,NA,TRBJ2-4
TGTGCCAGCAGCTCCCGGACAGGGGGCACCTACAATGAGCAGTTCTTC,CASSSRTGGTYNEQFF,TRBD1,TRBV7-9,NA,TRBJ2-1
TGTGCCAGCAGTGAACTACGGGACAGCTCCTACAATGAGCAGTTCTTC,CASSELRDSSYNEQFF,TRBD1,TRBV25-1,NA,TRBJ2-1
TGTGCCACCTCCGGGACCACCTACGAGCAGTACTTC,CATSGTTYEQYF,NA,TRBV19,NA,TRBJ2-7
TGTGCCAGCACCGCAGGGGGGACTAGCAATCAGCCCCAGCATTTT,CASTAGGTSNQPQHF,TRBD1,TRBV28,NA,TRBJ1-5
TGTGCCAGCAGTGCCTTAAGCACAGATACGCAGTATTTT,CASSALSTDTQYF,NA,TRBV6-5,NA,TRBJ2-3
TGTGCCAGCAGCAGCAGGGGAGGGGGGATGGAGACCCAGTACTTC,CASSSRGGGMETQYF,NA,TRBV5-4,NA,TRBJ2-5
TGTGCCAGCAGTGGGAGGCTACGGGACAGGGGGCTGGGAGGCAATCAGCCCCAGCATTTT,CASSGRLRDRGLGGNQPQHF,TRBD1,TRBV2,NA,TRBJ1-5
TGTGCCAGCAGCTTTCGGGGGGGTTACAATGAGCAGTTCTTC,CASSFRGGYNEQFF,TRBD2,TRBV5-5,NA,TRBJ2-1
TGTGCCAGCAGGGCCCGGGACAGCGCAGATACGCAGTATTTT,CASRARDSADTQYF,TRBD1,TRBV27,NA,TRBJ2-3
TGTGCCAGCAGCTTAGCGGACAGGGGGCATTACGAGCAGTACTTC,CASSLADRGHYEQYF,TRBD1,TRBV7-6,NA,TRBJ2-7
TGCGCCAGCAGCTTGGAGTTCGGCGGGTACCACGAGCAGTACTTC,CASSLEFGGYHEQYF,NA,TRBV5-1,NA,TRBJ2-7
TGTGCCAGCAGCTCCCAGGAGGGAGCTTTCTTT,CASSSQEGAFF,NA,TRBV11-2,NA,TRBJ1-1
TGTGCCAGCAGCCAGACAGGGGTGGGTTACAATGAGCAGTTCTTC,CASSQTGVGYNEQFF,TRBD1,TRBV5-5,NA,TRBJ2-1
TGTGCCAGCAGTGAACCCCGCCGATCCGTTGGTTCCTACGAGCAGTACTTC,CASSEPRRSVGSYEQYF,NA,TRBV25-1,NA,TRBJ2-7
TGTGCCAGTAGTATCCCCAAAGGCAGTGGCAATCAGCCCCAGCATTTT,CASSIPKGSGNQPQHF,NA,TRBV19,NA,TRBJ1-5
TGTGCCAGCAGCCCCCAGGCAGGAGAATATGGCTACACCTTC,CASSPQAGEYGYTF,NA,TRBV9,NA,TRBJ1-2
TGTGCCAGCCGAGGACCAAACACCGGGGAGCTGTTTTTT,CASRGPNTGELFF,NA,TRBV6-1,NA,TRBJ2-2
TGCAGCGTGCGGCGTCGGGCTAGCGGGATCAATGAGCAGTTCTTC,CSVRRRASGINEQFF,TRBD2,TRBV29-1,NA,TRBJ2-1
TGTGCCAGCAGTGCCAACAGGGAATGGGGAAACACCATATATTTT,CASSANREWGNTIYF,NA,TRBV28,NA,TRBJ1-3
TGTGCCAGTAGTACCCTAAAGAGCTCCTACGAGCAGTACTTC,CASSTLKSSYEQYF,NA,TRBV19,NA,TRBJ2-7
TGCGCCAGCAGCCCGGACTTGTACACTGAAGCTTTCTTT,CASSPDLYTEAFF,NA,TRBV5-1,NA,TRBJ1-1
TGTGCCAGCTTAGCGGGAGGCCAAGAGACCCAGTACTTC,CASLAGGQETQYF,TRBD2,TRBV7-9,once,TRBJ2-5
TGTGCCAGCAGCTCCCCGGGACGGAGTCTAACCGGGGAGCTGTTTTTT,CASSSPGRSLTGELFF,NA,TRBV5-4,NA,TRBJ2-2
TGTGCCAGTAGTAAGCAGGGGGACACTGAAGCTTTCTTT,CASSKQGDTEAFF,TRBD1,TRBV19,few,TRBJ1-1
TGTGCCAGCAGCGCGGTTGGAGATACGCAGTATTTT,CASSAVGDTQYF,NA,TRBV9,NA,TRBJ2-3
TGTGCCAGCTCACCTGCTCAGGGGGAATACGAGCAGTACTTC,CASSPAQGEYEQYF,TRBD1,TRBV18,NA,TRBJ2-7
TGTGCCAGCTATAGGTTCTTCGGACAGACGAACACTGAAGCTTTCTTT,CASYRFFGQTNTEAFF,NA,TRBV27,once,TRBJ1-1
TGTGCCAGCAGTAACCGGGGCCTAAGGAGCACAGATACGCAGTATTTT,CASSNRGLRSTDTQYF,NA,TRBV7-9,NA,TRBJ2-3
TGCGCCAGCAGCTTAAAGTTAGGCGGGATGGAGACCCAGTACTTC,CASSLKLGGMETQYF,NA,TRBV5-1,NA,TRBJ2-5